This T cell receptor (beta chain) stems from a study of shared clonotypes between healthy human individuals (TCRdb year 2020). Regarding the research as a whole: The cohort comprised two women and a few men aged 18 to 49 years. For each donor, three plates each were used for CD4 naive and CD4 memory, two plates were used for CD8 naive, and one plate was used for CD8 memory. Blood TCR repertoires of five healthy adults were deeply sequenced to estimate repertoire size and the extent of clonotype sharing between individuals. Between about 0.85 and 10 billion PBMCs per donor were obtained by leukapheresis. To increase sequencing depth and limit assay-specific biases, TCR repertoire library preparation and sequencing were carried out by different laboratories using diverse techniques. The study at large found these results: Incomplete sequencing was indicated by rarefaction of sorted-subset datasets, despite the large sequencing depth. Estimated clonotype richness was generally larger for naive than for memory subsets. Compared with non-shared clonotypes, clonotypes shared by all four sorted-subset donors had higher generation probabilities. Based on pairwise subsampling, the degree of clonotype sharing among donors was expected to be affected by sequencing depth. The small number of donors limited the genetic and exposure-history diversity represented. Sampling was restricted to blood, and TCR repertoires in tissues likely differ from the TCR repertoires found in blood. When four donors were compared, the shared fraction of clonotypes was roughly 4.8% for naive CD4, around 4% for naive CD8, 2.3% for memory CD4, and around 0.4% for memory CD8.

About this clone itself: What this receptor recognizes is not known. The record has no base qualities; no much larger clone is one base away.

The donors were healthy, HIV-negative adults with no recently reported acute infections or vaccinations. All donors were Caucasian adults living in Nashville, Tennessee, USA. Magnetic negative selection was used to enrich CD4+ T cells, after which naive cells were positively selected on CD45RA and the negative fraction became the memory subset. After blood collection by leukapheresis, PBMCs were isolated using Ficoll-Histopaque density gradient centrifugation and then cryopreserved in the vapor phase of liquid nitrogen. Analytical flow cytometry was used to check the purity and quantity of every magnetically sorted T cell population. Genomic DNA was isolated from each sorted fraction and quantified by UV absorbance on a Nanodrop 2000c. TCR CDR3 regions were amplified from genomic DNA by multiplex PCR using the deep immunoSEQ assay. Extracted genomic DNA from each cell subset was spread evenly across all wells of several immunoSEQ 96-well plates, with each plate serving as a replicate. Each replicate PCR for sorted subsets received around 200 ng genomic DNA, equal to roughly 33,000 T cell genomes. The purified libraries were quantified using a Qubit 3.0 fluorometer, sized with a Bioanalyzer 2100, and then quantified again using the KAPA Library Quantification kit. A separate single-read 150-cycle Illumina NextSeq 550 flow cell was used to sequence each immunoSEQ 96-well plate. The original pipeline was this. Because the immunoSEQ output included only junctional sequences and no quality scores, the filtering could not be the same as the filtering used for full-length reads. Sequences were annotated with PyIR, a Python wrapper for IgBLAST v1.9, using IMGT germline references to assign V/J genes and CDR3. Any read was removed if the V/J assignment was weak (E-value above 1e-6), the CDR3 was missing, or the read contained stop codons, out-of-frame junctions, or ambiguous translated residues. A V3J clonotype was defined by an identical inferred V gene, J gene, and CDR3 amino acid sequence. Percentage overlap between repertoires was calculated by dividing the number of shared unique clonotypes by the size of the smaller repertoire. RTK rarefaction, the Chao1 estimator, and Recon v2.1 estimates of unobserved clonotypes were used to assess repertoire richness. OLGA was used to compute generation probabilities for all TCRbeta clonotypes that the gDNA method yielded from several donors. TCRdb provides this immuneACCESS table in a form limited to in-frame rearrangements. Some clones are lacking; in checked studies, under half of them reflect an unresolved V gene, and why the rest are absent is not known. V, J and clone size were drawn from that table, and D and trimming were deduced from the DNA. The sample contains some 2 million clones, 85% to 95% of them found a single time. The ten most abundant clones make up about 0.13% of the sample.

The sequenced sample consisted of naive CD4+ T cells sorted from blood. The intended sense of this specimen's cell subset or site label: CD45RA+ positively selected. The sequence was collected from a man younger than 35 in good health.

The nucleotide sequence reads TGTGCCATCACCCCAGGGGAGCTAAAGAGTGGCTACACCTTC. Protein translation: CAITPGELKSGYTF. Recombination linked TRBV10-3 to TRBJ1-2, with TRBD1 as a weak D call on 6 bases. The V end loses 7 bases and the J end loses 7 bases, and a stretch of 19 bases separates them. Measured from the cysteine to the phenylalanine, the CDR3 is 14 residues long. Just CDR3 DNA is preserved here, 42 bases in frame from base 1. The CDR1 and CDR2 encoded by the germline V gene are ENHRY and SYGVKD.